This T cell receptor (beta chain) derives from a study of T-cell reconstitution after alpha-beta-depleted transplantation in children. During its preparation, the TCRbeta library received unique molecular identifiers. TCRdb re-analysed the PCR reads in MiXCR, keeping a single row per CDR3 protein. This table holds some 530,000 distinct CDR3 sequences, around 12% found once. The CDR3 extends over 12 amino acids. The V and J ends lost 6 bases and 0 bases respectively, with 7 bases between them. Germline CDR1 SGHRS, CDR2 YFSETQ. The receptor was isolated from a human donor who donated a stem cell graft to a child with combined immunodeficiency. The starting material was PBMCs from the stem cell graft donor, obtained from the stem cell graft. This chain connects TRBV5-1 to TRBJ2-7, with D uncertain. Here the CDR3 DNA reads TGCGCCAGCACCTCGATCTCCTACGAGCAGTACTTC. Translation: CASTSISYEQYF.